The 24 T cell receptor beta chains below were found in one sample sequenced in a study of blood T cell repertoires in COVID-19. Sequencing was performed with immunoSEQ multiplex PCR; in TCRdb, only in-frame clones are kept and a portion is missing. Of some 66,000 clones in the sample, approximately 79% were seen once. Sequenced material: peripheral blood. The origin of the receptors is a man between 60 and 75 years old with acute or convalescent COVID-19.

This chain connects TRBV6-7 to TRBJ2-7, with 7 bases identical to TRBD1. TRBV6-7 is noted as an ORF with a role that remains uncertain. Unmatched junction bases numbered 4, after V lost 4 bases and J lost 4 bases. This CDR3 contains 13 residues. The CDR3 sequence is CASSFPTGYEQYV. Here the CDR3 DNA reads TGTGCCAGCAGTTTCCCGACAGGGTACGAGCAGTACGTC.

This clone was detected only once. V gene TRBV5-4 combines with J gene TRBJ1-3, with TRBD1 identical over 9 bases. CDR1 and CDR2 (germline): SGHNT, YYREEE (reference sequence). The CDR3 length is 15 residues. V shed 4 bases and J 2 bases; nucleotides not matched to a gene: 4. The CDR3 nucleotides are TGTGCCAGCAGCAGAAGGACAGGGGCTGGAAACACCATATATTTT. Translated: CASSRRTGAGNTIYF. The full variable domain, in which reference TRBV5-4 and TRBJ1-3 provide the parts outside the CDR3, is ETGVTQSPTHLIKTRGQQVTLRCSSQSGHNTVSWYQQALGQGPQFIFQYYREEENGRGNFPPRFSGLQFPNYSSELNVNALELDDSALYLCASSRRTGAGNTIYFGEGSWLTVV.

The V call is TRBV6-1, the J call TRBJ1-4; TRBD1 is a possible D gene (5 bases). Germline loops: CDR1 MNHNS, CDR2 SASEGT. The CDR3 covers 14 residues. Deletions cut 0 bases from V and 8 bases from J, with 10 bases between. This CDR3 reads CASSEATGGEKLFF. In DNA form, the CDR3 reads TGTGCCAGCAGTGAAGCTACCGGGGGGGAAAAACTGTTTTTT.

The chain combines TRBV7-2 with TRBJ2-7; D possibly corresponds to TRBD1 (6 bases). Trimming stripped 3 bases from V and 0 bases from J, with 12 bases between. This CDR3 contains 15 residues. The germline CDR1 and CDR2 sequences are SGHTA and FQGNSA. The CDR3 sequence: CASSLKTGDSYEQYF. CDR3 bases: TGTGCCAGCAGCTTGAAGACAGGCGACTCCTACGAGCAGTACTTC.

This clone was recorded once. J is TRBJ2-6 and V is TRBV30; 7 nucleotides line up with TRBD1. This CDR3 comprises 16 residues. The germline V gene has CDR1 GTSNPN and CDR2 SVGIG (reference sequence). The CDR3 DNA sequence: TGTGCAAGTACCGGGACAGTCCTCCCTGGGGCCAACGTCCTGACTTTC. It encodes CASTGTVLPGANVLTF. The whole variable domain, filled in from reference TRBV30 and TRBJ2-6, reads SQTIHQWPATLVQPVGSPLSLECTVEGTSNPNLYWYRQAAGRGLQLLFYSVGIGQISSEVPQNLSASRPQDRQFILSSKKLLLSDSGFYLCASTGTVLPGANVLTFGAGSRLTVL.

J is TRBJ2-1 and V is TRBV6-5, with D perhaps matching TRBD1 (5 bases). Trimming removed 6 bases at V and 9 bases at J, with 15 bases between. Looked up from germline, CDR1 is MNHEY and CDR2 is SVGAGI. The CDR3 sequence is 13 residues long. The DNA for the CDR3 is TGTGCCAGCAGGGTTACAGGTATGGGTGAGCAGTTCTTC. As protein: CASRVTGMGEQFF.

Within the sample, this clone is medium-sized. CDR3 loop: CATSTGLNYGYTF. The CDR3 coding sequence is TGCGCCACTTCGACAGGGCTTAACTATGGCTACACCTTC. The chain is built from TRBV10-1 and TRBJ1-2; 7 bases fit TRBD1. The junction had 6 bases not matched to a gene; V was cut back by 10 bases and J by 1 base. The germline V gene encodes CDR1 WNHNN and CDR2 SYGVQD (reference sequence). This CDR3 has 13 amino acids.

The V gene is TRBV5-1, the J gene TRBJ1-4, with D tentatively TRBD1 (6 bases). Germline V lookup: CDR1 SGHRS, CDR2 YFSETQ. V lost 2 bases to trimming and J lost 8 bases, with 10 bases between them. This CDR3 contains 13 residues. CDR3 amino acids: CASSLQGGEKLFF. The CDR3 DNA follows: TGCGCCAGCAGCTTACAGGGAGGGGAAAAACTGTTTTTT.

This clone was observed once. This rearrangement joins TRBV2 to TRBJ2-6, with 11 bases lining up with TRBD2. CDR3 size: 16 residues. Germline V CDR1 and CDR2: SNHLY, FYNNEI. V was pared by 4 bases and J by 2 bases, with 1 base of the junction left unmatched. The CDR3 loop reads CASSAGLAAGANVLTF. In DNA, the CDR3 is TGTGCCAGCAGTGCGGGACTAGCGGCTGGGGCCAACGTCCTGACTTTC. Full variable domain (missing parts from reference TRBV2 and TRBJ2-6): EPEVTQTPSHQVTQMGQEVILRCVPISNHLYFYWYRQILGQKVEFLVSFYNNEISEKSEIFDDQFSVERPDGSNFTLKIRSTKLEDSAMYFCASSAGLAAGANVLTFGAGSRLTVL.

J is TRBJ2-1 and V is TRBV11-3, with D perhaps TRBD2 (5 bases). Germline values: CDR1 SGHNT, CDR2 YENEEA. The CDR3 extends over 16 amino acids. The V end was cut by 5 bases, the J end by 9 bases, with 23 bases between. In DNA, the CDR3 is TGTGCCAGCAGCCAGTCTGGGCCTGAGGGAAATGGTGAGCAGTTCTTC. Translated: CASSQSGPEGNGEQFF.

In nucleotides, the CDR3 is TGTGCCAGCAGTTACCGGACAGGGTCGCGGTATGGCTACACCTTC. Translating gives CASSYRTGSRYGYTF. The V gene is TRBV6-5, the J gene TRBJ1-2, with 8 bases aligning to TRBD1. The CDR3 has 15 residues. V lost 2 bases and J lost 5; bases outside the gene matches: 7. CDR1 is MNHEY, CDR2 SVGAGI, per germline.

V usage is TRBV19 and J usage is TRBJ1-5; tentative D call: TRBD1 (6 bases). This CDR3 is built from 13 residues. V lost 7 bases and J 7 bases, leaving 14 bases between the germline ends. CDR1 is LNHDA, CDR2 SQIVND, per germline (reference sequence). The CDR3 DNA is TGTGCCAGTATGAGCGGGGGGGCCCAGCCCCAGCATTTT. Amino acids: CASMSGGAQPQHF. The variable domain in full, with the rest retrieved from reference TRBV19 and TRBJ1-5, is DGGITQSPKYLFRKEGQNVTLSCEQNLNHDAMYWYRQDPGQGLRLIYYSQIVNDFQKGDIAEGYSVSREKKESFPLTVTSAQKNPTAFYLCASMSGGAQPQHFGDGTRLSIL.

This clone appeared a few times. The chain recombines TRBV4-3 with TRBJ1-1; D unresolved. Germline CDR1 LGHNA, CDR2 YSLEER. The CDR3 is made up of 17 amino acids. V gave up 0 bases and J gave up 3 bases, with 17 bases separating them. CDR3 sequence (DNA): TGCGCCAGCAGCCAAGATGATGGAAGAGGGTGGGACACTGAAGCTTTCTTT. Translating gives CASSQDDGRGWDTEAFF.

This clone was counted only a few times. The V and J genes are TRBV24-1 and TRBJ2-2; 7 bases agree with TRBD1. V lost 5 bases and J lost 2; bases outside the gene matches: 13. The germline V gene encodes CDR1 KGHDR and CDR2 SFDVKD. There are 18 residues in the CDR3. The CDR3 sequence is CATSGFAATGVNTGELFF. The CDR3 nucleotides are TGTGCCACCAGTGGTTTTGCCGCCACAGGGGTAAACACCGGGGAGCTGTTTTTT.

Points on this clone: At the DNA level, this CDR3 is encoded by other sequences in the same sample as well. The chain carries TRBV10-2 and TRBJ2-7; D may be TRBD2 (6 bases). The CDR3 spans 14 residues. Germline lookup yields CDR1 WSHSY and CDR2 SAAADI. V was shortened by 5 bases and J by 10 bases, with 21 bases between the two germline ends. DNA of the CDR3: TGCGCCAGCAGTAATCCGGGACTGCCGAGTGAACAGTACGTC. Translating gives CASSNPGLPSEQYV.

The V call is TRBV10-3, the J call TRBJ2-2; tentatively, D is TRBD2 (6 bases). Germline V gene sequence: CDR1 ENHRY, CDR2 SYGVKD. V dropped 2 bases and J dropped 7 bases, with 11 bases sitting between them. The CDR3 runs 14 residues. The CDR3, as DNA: TGTGCCATCAGTGAGAGCTGGCGGGACGGGGAGCTGTTTTTT. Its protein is CAISESWRDGELFF.

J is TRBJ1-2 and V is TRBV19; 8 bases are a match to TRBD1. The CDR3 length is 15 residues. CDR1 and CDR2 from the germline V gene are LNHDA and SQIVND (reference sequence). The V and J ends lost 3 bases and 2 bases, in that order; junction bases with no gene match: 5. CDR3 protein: CASSIGQGFNYGYTF. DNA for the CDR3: TGTGCCAGTAGTATTGGACAGGGTTTCAACTATGGCTACACCTTC.

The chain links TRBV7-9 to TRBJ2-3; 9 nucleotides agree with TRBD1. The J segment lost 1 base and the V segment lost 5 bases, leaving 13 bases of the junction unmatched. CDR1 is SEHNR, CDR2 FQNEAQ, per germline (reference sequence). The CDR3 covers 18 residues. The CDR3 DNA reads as TGTGCCAGCAGCCCGACAGGGGGAGGCACATTGGGCACAGATACGCAGTATTTT. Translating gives CASSPTGGGTLGTDTQYF.

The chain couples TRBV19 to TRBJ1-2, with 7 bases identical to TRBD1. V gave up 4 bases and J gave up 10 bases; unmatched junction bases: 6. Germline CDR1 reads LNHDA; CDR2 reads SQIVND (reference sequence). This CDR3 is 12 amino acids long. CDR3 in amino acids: CASSTGTEIYTF. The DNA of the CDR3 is TGTGCCAGTAGTACCGGGACAGAGATCTACACCTTC.

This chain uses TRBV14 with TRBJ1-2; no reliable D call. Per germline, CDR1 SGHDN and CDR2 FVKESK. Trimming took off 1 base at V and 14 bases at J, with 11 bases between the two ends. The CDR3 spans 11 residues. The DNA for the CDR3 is TGTGCCAGCAGCCAAGGGGTGAGGAAAACCTTC. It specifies CASSQGVRKTF.

The CDR3 sequence is CASSQKDRGAQFF. The CDR3 bases are TGCGCCAGCAGCCAAAAGGACAGGGGGGCTCAGTTCTTC. The chain has TRBV4-3 and TRBJ2-1, with 10 nucleotides matching TRBD1. This CDR3 has 13 amino acids. The trim removed 2 bases at V and 13 bases at J, leaving 5 bases unmatched. Germline V gene lookup returns CDR1 LGHNA and CDR2 YSLEER.

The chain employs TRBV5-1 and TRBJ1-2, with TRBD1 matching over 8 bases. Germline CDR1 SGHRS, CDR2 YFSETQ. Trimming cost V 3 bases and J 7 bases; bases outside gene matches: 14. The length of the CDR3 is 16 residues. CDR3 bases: TGCGCCAGCAGCTCCGGGACAGGACGGGGTGAGGCTGGCTACACCTTC. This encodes CASSSGTGRGEAGYTF.

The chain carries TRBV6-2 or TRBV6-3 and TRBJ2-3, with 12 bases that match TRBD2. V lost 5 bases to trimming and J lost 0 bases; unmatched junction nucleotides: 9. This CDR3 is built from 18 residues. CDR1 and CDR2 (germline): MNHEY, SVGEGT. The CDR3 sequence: CASSNRTSGVFSTDTQYF. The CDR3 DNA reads TGTGCCAGCAGTAACCGGACTAGCGGGGTTTTTAGCACAGATACGCAGTATTTT.

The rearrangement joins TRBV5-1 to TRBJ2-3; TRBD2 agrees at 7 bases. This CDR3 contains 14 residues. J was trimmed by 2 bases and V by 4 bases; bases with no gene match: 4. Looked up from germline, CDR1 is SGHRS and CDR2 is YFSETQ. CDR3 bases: TGCGCCAGCAGCAGCAGCGGGGACACAGATACGCAGTATTTT. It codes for CASSSSGDTDTQYF.